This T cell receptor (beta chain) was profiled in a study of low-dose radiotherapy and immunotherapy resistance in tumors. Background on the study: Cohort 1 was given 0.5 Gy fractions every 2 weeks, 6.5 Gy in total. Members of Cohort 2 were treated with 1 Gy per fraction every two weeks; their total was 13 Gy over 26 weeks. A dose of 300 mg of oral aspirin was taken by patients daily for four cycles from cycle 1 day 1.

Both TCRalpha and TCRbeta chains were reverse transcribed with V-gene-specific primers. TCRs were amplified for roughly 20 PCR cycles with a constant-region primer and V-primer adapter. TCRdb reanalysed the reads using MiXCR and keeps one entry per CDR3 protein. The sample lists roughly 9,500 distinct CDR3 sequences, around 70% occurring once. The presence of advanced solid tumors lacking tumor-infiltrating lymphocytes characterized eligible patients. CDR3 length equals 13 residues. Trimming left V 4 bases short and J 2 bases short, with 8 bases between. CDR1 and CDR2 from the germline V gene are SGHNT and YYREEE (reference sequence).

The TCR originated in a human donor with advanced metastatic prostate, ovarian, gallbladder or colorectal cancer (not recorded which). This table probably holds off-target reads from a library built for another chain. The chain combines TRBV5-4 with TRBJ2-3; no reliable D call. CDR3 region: CASSPHSTDTQYF. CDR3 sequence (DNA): TGTGCCAGCAGCCCACATTCCACAGATACGCAGTATTTT. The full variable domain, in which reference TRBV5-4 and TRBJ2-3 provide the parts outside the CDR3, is ETGVTQSPTHLIKTRGQQVTLRCSSQSGHNTVSWYQQALGQGPQFIFQYYREEENGRGNFPPRFSGLQFPNYSSELNVNALELDDSALYLCASSPHSTDTQYFGPGTRLTVL.